This T cell receptor beta chain was sequenced for a study of lymphopenia after photon versus proton radiotherapy (dated by TCRdb to the late 2010s). General notes on the study: The immunological effects of photon versus proton radiation therapy were compared in patients with gastrointestinal tumors who developed high-grade lymphopenia. The study was designed to characterize how the impact on the immune system differs between the two radiation modalities. The 15 to 25 patients in the cohort had gastrointestinal tumors, were treated with either photon or proton therapy, and subsequently developed lymphopenia. Here is what the overall study found, with its caveats: During treatment, patients who received proton therapy stayed relatively stable, whereas patients who received photon therapy lost naive T cells and TCR diversity and gained effector/memory populations. Once the lymphocyte count had reached its nadir, the repertoires of photon-treated patients showed oligoclonal expansion, particularly of CD8+ Temra cells, and this expansion drove the decline in diversity. The authors looked at the survival association only in patients who died, and they framed better survival with proton therapy as a possibility rather than a demonstrated result. Across the cohort, an inverse correlation was found between a larger post-nadir drop in TCR diversity and overall survival time among patients who died.

Library preparation was by the immunoSEQ multiplex PCR assay. Alongside multiparametric flow cytometry, deep sequencing of rearranged TCR beta loci was used to profile the T cell repertoires. The table was pulled from immuneACCESS by TCRdb, which kept in-frame rearrangements only. Such tables lose some clones; where checked, under half of the loss comes from unresolved V genes, and the rest has no known cause. Within this sample are about 45,000 clones, with 85% of them counted one time only. Clones ranked in the top ten supply 2.2% of the sample. As concerns this clone: Its antigen remains undetermined. Base qualities are missing; no much larger clone stands one base away.

Compared with germline, V lacks 3 bases and J lacks 4 bases; bases without a gene match: 13. The germline V gene sets CDR1 to SGDLS and CDR2 to YYNGEE. Its CDR3 holds 18 amino acids, cysteine through phenylalanine. Just the 54-base CDR3 DNA is kept, in frame starting at base 1. The clonotype comes from a man in his forties with gastric cancer. The sample consisted of peripheral blood, taken from a patient treated with photon-based radiotherapy. This chain is built from TRBV9 and TRBJ2-2, and 9 junctional nucleotides match TRBD1. The nucleotide sequence is given as TGTGCCAGCAGCGCCGCCCGGACAGGGGCGCCGACCACCGGGGAGCTGTTTTTT. Its protein product is CASSAARTGAPTTGELFF.